By share, the clone carrying this T cell receptor (beta chain) counts as medium-sized. Patients had received no treatment of any kind before thyroid surgery. TCRdb re-called clones via MiXCR from the PCR reads. The data show 37,000 or so clones, roughly a sixth seen once. The sample comes from a study of metastatic and nonmetastatic thyroid tumors. The germline V gene encodes CDR1 MNHEY and CDR2 SMNVEV (reference sequence). The V gene end was trimmed by 4 bases and the J gene end by 0 bases; junction bases not matched to a gene: 8. The CDR3 has 18 residues. Sequenced material: blood. The clonotype comes from a male donor with papillary thyroid cancer or a benign thyroid nodule (not recorded which). Some clones in this sample may be carry-over from other donors' samples. The chain uses TRBV27 and TRBJ2-7; 14 nucleotides align to TRBD2. DNA for the CDR3: TGTGCCAGCAGTTCGCCCGGGACTAGCGGGGGACTCTCCTACGAGCAGTACTTC. Translation: CASSSPGTSGGLSYEQYF.